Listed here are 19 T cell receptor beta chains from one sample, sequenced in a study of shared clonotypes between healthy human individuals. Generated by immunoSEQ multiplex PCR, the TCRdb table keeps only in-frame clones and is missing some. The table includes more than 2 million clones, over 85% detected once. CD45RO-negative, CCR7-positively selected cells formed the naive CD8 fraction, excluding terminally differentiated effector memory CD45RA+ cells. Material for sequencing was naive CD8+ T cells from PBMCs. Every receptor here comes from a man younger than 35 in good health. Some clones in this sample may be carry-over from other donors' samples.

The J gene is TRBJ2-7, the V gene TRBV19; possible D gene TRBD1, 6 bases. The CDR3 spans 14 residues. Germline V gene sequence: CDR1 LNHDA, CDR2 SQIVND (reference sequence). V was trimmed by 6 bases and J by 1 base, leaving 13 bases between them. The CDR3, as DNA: TGTGCCAGTAGAGGCAGGGGCGGTTCCTACGAGCAGTACTTC. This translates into CASRGRGGSYEQYF.

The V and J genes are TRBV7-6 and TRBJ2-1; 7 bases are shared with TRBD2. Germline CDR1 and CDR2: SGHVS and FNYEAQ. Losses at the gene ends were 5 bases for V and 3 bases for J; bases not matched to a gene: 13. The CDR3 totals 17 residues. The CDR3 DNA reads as TGTGCCAGCAGCCCCAGGACTGGGGAGGGCCTCTACAATGAGCAGTTCTTC. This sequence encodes CASSPRTGEGLYNEQFF.

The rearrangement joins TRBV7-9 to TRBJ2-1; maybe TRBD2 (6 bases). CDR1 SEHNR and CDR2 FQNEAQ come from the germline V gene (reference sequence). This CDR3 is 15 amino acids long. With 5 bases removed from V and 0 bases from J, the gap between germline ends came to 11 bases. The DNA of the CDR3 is TGTGCCAGCAGCCGGGGACTGCCCTCCTACAATGAGCAGTTCTTC. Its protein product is CASSRGLPSYNEQFF.

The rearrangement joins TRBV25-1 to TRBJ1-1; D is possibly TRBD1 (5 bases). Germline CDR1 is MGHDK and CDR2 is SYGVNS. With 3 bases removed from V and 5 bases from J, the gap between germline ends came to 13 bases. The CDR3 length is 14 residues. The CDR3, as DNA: TGTGCCAGCAGTGATGGGGGGGATAGGACTGAAGCTTTCTTT. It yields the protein CASSDGGDRTEAFF.

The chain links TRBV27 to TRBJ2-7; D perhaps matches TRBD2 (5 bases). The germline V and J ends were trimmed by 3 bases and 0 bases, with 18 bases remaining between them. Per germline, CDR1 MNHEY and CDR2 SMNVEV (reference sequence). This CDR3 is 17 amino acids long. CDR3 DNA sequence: TGTGCCAGCAGTTTCCAACCGGAGGCGGGTCTCTCCTACGAGCAGTACTTC. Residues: CASSFQPEAGLSYEQYF.

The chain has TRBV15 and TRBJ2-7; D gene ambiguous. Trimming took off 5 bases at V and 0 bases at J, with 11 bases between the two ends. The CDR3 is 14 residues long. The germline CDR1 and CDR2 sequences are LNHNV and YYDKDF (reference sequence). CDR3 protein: CATSSNFISYEQYF. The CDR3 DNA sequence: TGTGCCACCAGCTCAAACTTTATCTCCTACGAGCAGTACTTC.

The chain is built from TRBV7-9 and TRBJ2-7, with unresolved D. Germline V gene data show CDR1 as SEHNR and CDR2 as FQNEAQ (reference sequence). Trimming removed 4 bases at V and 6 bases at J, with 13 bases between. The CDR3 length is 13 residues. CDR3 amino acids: CASSWVGPVEQYF. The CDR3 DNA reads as TGTGCCAGCAGCTGGGTCGGCCCCGTCGAGCAGTACTTC.

This chain's CDR3 is CASSNPREGSETQYF. The CDR3 coding sequence is TGCGCCAGCTCAAATCCAAGGGAGGGGAGTGAGACCCAGTACTTC. The V gene is TRBV4-1, the J gene TRBJ2-5; TRBD2 matches 7 bases. Germline assignment: CDR1 MGHRA and CDR2 YSYEKL. V gave up 8 bases and J gave up 5 bases; unmatched junction bases: 14. CDR3 length: 15 residues.

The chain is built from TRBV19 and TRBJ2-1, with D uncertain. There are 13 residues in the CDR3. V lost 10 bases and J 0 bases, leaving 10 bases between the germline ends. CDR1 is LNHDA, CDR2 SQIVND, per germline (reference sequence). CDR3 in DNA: TGTGCCACTTGGACGGACTCCTACAATGAGCAGTTCTTC. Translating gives CATWTDSYNEQFF.

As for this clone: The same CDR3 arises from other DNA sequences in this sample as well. The CDR3 bases are TGTGCCAGCAGCTCCTGGACAGGGAACACAGATACGCAGTATTTT. Protein: CASSSWTGNTDTQYF. The chain combines TRBV7-8 with TRBJ2-3; TRBD1 agrees at 8 bases. This CDR3 spans 15 amino acids. V was clipped by 4 bases and J by 2 bases; unmatched bases: 5. Per germline, CDR1 SGHVS and CDR2 FQNEAQ.

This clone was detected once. CDR3 loop: CASSEFGTGYNEQFF. As DNA, the CDR3 is TGCGCCAGCAGTGAGTTTGGGACAGGCTACAATGAGCAGTTCTTC. The chain has TRBV10-1 and TRBJ2-1; 8 bases are a match to TRBD1. CDR3 length: 15 residues. The germline CDR1 and CDR2 sequences are WNHNN and SYGVQD (reference sequence). J lost 3 bases, V lost 1 base, and 2 bases had no gene match.

The CDR3 DNA sequence: TGTGCCAGCAGCTTAGGTACTGCCCTCTACAATGAGCAGTTCTTC. Protein product: CASSLGTALYNEQFF. The V call is TRBV7-7, the J call TRBJ2-1, with D unclear. CDR1 SSHAT and CDR2 FNYEAQ come from the germline V gene (reference sequence). Trimming took off 1 base at V and 3 bases at J, with 10 bases between the two ends. This CDR3 contains 15 residues.

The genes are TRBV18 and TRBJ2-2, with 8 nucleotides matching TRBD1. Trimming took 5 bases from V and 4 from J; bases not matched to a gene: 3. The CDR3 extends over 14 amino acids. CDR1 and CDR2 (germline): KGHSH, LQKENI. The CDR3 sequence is CASSSDRGTGELFF. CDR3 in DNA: TGTGCCAGCTCATCCGACAGGGGCACCGGGGAGCTGTTTTTT.

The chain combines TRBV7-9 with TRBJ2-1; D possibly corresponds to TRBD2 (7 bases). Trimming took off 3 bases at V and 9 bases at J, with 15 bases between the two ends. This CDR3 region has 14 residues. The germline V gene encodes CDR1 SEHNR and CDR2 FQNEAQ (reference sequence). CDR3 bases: TGTGCCAGCAGCTTTCCCATAAGGGGGGGTGAGCAGTTCTTC. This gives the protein CASSFPIRGGEQFF.

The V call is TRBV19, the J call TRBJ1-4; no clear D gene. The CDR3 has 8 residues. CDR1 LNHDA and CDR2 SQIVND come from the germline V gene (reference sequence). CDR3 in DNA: TGTGGGATGTTGAAACTGTTTTTT. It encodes CGMLKLFF.

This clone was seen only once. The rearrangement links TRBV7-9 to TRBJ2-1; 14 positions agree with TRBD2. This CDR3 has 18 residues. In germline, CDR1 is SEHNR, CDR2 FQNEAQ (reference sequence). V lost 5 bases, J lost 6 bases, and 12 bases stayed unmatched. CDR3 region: CASSAAGTSGSIGNEQFF. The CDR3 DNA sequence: TGTGCCAGCAGCGCCGCCGGGACTAGCGGGAGTATCGGCAATGAGCAGTTCTTC.

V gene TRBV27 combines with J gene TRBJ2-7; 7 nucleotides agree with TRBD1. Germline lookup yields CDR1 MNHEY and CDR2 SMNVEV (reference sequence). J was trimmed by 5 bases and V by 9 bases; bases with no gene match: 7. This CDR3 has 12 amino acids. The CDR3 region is CASRDSKNEQYF. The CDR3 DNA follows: TGTGCCAGTCGGGACAGTAAGAACGAGCAGTACTTC.

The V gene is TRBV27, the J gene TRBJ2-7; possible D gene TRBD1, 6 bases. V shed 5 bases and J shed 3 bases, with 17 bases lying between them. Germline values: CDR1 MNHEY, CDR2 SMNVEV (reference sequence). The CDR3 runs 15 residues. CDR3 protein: CASSPRAGAIYEQYF. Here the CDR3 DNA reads TGTGCCAGCAGTCCCCGCGCAGGGGCCATCTACGAGCAGTACTTC.

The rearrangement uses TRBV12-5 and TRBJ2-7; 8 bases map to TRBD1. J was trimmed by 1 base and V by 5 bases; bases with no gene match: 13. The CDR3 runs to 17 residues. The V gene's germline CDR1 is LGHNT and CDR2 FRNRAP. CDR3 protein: CASGPGGALHISYEQYF. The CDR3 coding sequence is TGTGCTAGTGGTCCAGGGGGCGCCCTTCACATTTCCTACGAGCAGTACTTC.